The TCR beta chain described here comes from a study of identical twins. This clonotype was observed a few times. CDR1 and CDR2 (germline): SGHVS, FQNEAQ. Trimming took 8 bases from V and 3 from J, leaving 20 bases between them. The CDR3 contains 15 residues. TCRdb reprocessed the 5' RACE reads via MiXCR and lists one record per CDR3 protein. The table shows approximately 890,000 distinct CDR3 sequences, with roughly an eighth occurring only once. Donors uniformly comprised healthy Caucasians. The same sample was also studied in work on yellow fever vaccine responses in identical twins.

The chain couples TRBV7-8 to TRBJ2-7; perhaps TRBD1 as D (6 bases). The clonotype originates from a woman under 30 in good health. The specimen was PBMCs. CDR3 DNA: TGTGCCAGCGCTGAGGGGGAGTATGGGCTCTACGAGCAGTACTTC. Amino acids: CASAEGEYGLYEQYF.